Each of the 30 T cell receptor beta chains below was sequenced from the same sample in a study of T-cell memory formation after mild COVID-19 (dated by TCRdb to the early 2020s). To prepare the library, 5' RACE was applied. The instrument was an Illumina NovaSeq 6000. The public reads were quality trimmed at Q25 with fastp and then assembled into clones with MiXCR by TCRdb, keeping productive beta chains. When rows share a CDR3 protein, they turn into one entry using the most common DNA and genes. The sample table records about 49,000 distinct CDR3 sequences; about 7.3% of these occur just once. Together, the top ten hold roughly 1.4% of the sample. Specimen: PBMCs or a T cell subset sorted from them (not recorded which). The receptors come from a man younger than 35 who had mild COVID-19 (a few samples of this study predate the infection). The sample titles of this study are shuffled in the database, so cell type and time point are left out; the donor was told from shared clones.

The rearrangement uses TRBV20-1 and TRBJ2-3, with 15 bases identical to TRBD2. Germline CDR1 DFQATT, CDR2 SNEGSKA (reference sequence). V lost 8 bases and J lost 6; bases outside the gene matches: 3. This CDR3 contains 13 residues. CDR3 in amino acids: CSTGLAGGDTQYF. CDR3 DNA sequence: TGCAGTACTGGACTAGCGGGGGGGGATACGCAGTATTTT.

This chain uses TRBV6-5 with TRBJ1-1; D is perhaps TRBD1 (5 bases). V lost 2 bases and J lost 10, with 17 bases in between. The germline CDR1 and CDR2 sequences are MNHEY and SVGAGI. The CDR3 contains 14 residues. CDR3 protein: CASSYVRQGSSAFF. The CDR3 coding sequence is TGTGCCAGCAGTTACGTTAGGCAGGGTTCATCAGCTTTCTTT.

The J gene is TRBJ1-6, the V gene TRBV27, with 8 bases matching TRBD1. The V gene end was trimmed by 2 bases and the J gene end by 7 bases; junction bases not matched to a gene: 1. CDR3 length: 14 amino acids. The germline V gene encodes CDR1 MNHEY and CDR2 SMNVEV (reference sequence). CDR3 DNA: TGTGCCAGCAGTTTAGGGACAGGAAATTCACCCCTCCACTTT. Translation gives CASSLGTGNSPLHF.

At least ten counts were recorded for this clonotype. The CDR3 loop reads CASSVKGASPLHF. The CDR3 region has the DNA TGCGCCAGCAGCGTAAAAGGGGCTTCACCCCTCCACTTT. The rearrangement uses TRBV5-1 and TRBJ1-6, with D possibly being TRBD1 (5 bases). The CDR3 covers 13 residues. The germline CDR1 and CDR2 sequences are SGHRS and YFSETQ. V was shortened by 4 bases and J by 9 bases, with 11 bases between the two germline ends.

This clonotype was detected a few times. The rearrangement joins TRBV5-1 to TRBJ2-1; TRBD2 matches at 7 bases. CDR1 is SGHRS and CDR2 is YFSETQ in the germline V gene. The junction had 9 bases not matched to a gene; V was cut back by 9 bases and J by 0 bases. This CDR3 comprises 15 residues. CDR3 region: CATQLASSSYNEQFF. The CDR3, as DNA: TGCGCCACCCAACTAGCGTCCAGCTCCTACAATGAGCAGTTCTTC.

The rearrangement uses TRBV19 and TRBJ2-1; 8 nucleotides agree with TRBD2. The CDR3 contains 14 residues. Germline lookup yields CDR1 LNHDA and CDR2 SQIVND (reference sequence). V was clipped by 2 bases and J by 7 bases; unmatched bases: 4. CDR3 residues: CASSISPGGNEQFF. The CDR3 region has the DNA TGTGCCAGTAGTATATCGCCGGGGGGGAATGAGCAGTTCTTC.

This sequence joins TRBV4-3 and TRBJ2-2; no firm D call. Germline lookup yields CDR1 LGHNA and CDR2 YSLEER. Trimming took off 4 bases at V and 6 bases at J, with 9 bases between the two ends. CDR3 length equals 13 residues. The CDR3 loop reads CASSPELSGELFF. In DNA form, the CDR3 reads TGCGCCAGCAGCCCGGAACTTTCCGGGGAGCTGTTTTTT.

This clonotype occurred many times. This chain links TRBV4-3 with TRBJ2-7; TRBD2 is a possible D gene (6 bases). CDR1 is LGHNA and CDR2 is YSLEER in the germline V gene. The CDR3 has 14 residues. V lost 1 base, J lost 0 bases, and 7 bases lay in between. The DNA for the CDR3 is TGCGCCAGCAGCCAAGCCGGGGGCTCCTACGAGCAGTACTTC. Translation: CASSQAGGSYEQYF.

This clonotype was detected many times. V and J are TRBV7-2 and TRBJ2-5; TRBD1 matches at 8 bases. CDR3 length: 13 residues. V dropped 5 bases and J dropped 6; count of bases not matched to a gene: 5. In germline, CDR1 is SGHTA, CDR2 FQGNSA. CDR3 nucleotides: TGTGCCAGCAGCCCGGGGGACAGGCAGACCCAGTACTTC. Its protein is CASSPGDRQTQYF.

By share, this clonotype ranks as medium-sized. This chain joins TRBV5-1 and TRBJ2-5; D uncertain. This CDR3 has 14 amino acids. V gave up 4 bases and J gave up 1 base, with 11 bases separating them. The V gene's germline CDR1 is SGHRS and CDR2 YFSETQ. CDR3 bases: TGCGCCAGCAGCCTCTACTCGATCCAAGAGACCCAGTACTTC. Amino acid sequence: CASSLYSIQETQYF.

The table lists this clonotype with a count of one. The chain joins TRBV10-3 to TRBJ1-2; weak D call: TRBD1 (6 bases). The germline V gene has CDR1 ENHRY and CDR2 SYGVKD. This CDR3 spans 16 amino acids. The V gene lost 4 bases and the J gene lost 5 bases, with 20 bases spanning the gap. This chain's CDR3 is CAISVAGTKSGYGYTF. The CDR3 region has the DNA TGTGCCATCAGTGTTGCCGGGACAAAGTCCGGATATGGCTACACCTTC.

This clonotype has a handful of counts. The chain is built from TRBV12-3 or TRBV12-4 and TRBJ2-3; 8 positions match TRBD2. The CDR3 sequence is 15 residues long. V lost 7 bases, J lost 8 bases, and 14 bases stayed unmatched. CDR3 sequence reads: CASNLSGTRGSTQYF. The CDR3 region has the DNA TGTGCCAGCAACCTATCCGGGACTAGGGGAAGTACGCAGTATTTT.

The chain carries TRBV7-2 and TRBJ2-1; 8 bases match TRBD2. Germline CDR1 is SGHTA and CDR2 is FQGNSA. The ends lost 7 bases at V and 5 bases at J; junction bases unmatched: 7. This CDR3 region has 14 residues. CDR3 in DNA: TGTGCCAGCAACCGGGGGGGCCAGGACAATGAGCAGTTCTTC. It specifies CASNRGGQDNEQFF.

Many counts were recorded for this clonotype. This chain connects TRBV20-1 to TRBJ2-3; tentatively, D is TRBD1 (5 bases). The CDR3 totals 14 residues. Germline CDR1 is DFQATT and CDR2 is SNEGSKA (reference sequence). Trimming stripped 5 bases from V and 0 bases from J, with 12 bases between. The CDR3 DNA reads as TGCAGTGCTGGACGGACACAGAGCACAGATACGCAGTATTTT. It translates to CSAGRTQSTDTQYF.

This clonotype was found a few times. V usage is TRBV13 and J usage is TRBJ1-1; no clear D. V lost 2 bases to trimming and J lost 1 base, with 8 bases between them. Germline V gene lookup returns CDR1 PRHDT and CDR2 FYEKMQ (reference sequence). This CDR3 contains 14 residues. In nucleotides, the CDR3 is TGTGCCAGCAGCTTACGACGGGGGAACACTGAAGCTTTCTTT. This gives the protein CASSLRRGNTEAFF.

Here the CDR3 DNA reads TGTGCCAGCCGCCGTAACAGGGGCACTGAAGCTTTCTTT. The encoded protein is CASRRNRGTEAFF. V is TRBV6-2 or TRBV6-3 and J is TRBJ1-1; 7 nucleotides align to TRBD1. Germline V gene sequence: CDR1 MNHEY, CDR2 SVGEGT. CDR3 length: 13 amino acids. Germline trimming cut 8 bases from V and 4 bases from J; bases unmatched to any gene: 7.

This clonotype was counted many times. This chain uses TRBV29-1 with TRBJ2-5; perhaps TRBD1 as D (6 bases). The CDR3 length is 13 residues. V was shortened by 3 bases and J by 5 bases, with 13 bases between the two germline ends. CDR1 and CDR2 (germline): SQVTM, ANQGSEA. CDR3 sequence: CSVDDDRRETQYF. The CDR3 DNA reads as TGCAGCGTTGATGATGACAGGAGGGAGACCCAGTACTTC.

The gene calls are TRBV9 and TRBJ2-2, with 10 bases identical to TRBD1. V trimming: 4 bases; J trimming: 4 bases; junction bases outside the gene matches: 7. The germline gives CDR1 SGDLS, CDR2 YYNGEE. This CDR3 has 16 residues. This CDR3 is CASSFWDRGGTGELFF. The CDR3 DNA is TGTGCCAGCAGCTTCTGGGACAGGGGAGGCACCGGGGAGCTGTTTTTT.

This clonotype was seen only a few times. The chain links TRBV5-1 to TRBJ2-1, with TRBD2 matching 8 bases. The V segment lost 0 bases and the J segment 7 bases; nucleotides outside the gene matches: 6. The germline V gene has CDR1 SGHRS and CDR2 YFSETQ. The CDR3 runs to 15 residues. In DNA form, the CDR3 reads TGCGCCAGCAGCTTGGCGTTAGCGGGGAGGAATGAGCAGTTCTTC. Translation: CASSLALAGRNEQFF.

V usage is TRBV5-1 and J usage is TRBJ1-1; 7 nucleotides agree with TRBD1. The germline CDR1 and CDR2 sequences are SGHRS and YFSETQ. The trim removed 1 base at V and 1 base at J, leaving 10 bases unmatched. The CDR3 contains 17 residues. The CDR3 protein is CASSLWVQGIQNTEAFF. CDR3 nucleotides: TGCGCCAGCAGCTTGTGGGTACAGGGGATTCAGAACACTGAAGCTTTCTTT.

The V gene is TRBV7-9, the J gene TRBJ2-1; D unresolved. The CDR3 contains 14 residues. Germline values: CDR1 SEHNR, CDR2 FQNEAQ (reference sequence). V gave up 0 bases and J gave up 5 bases, with 8 bases separating them. The CDR3 bases are TGTGCCAGCAGCTTAGCCATCCAAAACAATGAGCAGTTCTTC. This gives the protein CASSLAIQNNEQFF.

This clonotype was observed a few times. The chain recombines TRBV27 with TRBJ2-1, with 7 bases lining up with TRBD1. This CDR3 is built from 16 residues. Germline CDR1 is MNHEY and CDR2 is SMNVEV (reference sequence). The J segment lost 4 bases and the V segment lost 0 bases, leaving 6 bases of the junction unmatched. The CDR3 loop reads CASSLSLGTAYNEQFF. The CDR3 DNA follows: TGTGCCAGCAGTTTATCGTTGGGGACAGCTTACAATGAGCAGTTCTTC.

This rearrangement joins TRBV10-3 to TRBJ1-4; 10 bases line up with TRBD1. CDR3 length: 16 amino acids. Germline V gene lookup returns CDR1 ENHRY and CDR2 SYGVKD. V lost 11 bases to trimming and J lost 7 bases; unmatched junction nucleotides: 16. CDR3 DNA: TGTGCCTCTTCCGGGACAGGGGCGGCGAGCAGTGAAAAACTGTTTTTT. Protein sequence: CASSGTGAASSEKLFF.

This clonotype has just a few counts. The genes are TRBV4-3 and TRBJ1-2, with 8 bases aligning to TRBD1. The V segment lost 0 bases and the J segment 4 bases; nucleotides outside the gene matches: 10. Germline V CDR1 and CDR2: LGHNA, YSLEER. The CDR3 sequence is 17 residues long. DNA for the CDR3: TGCGCCAGCAGCCAAGATCTCCATCCAGGGGGCGTCTATGGCTACACCTTC. Translation: CASSQDLHPGGVYGYTF.

V is TRBV20-1 and J is TRBJ2-3, with unresolved D. V lost 3 bases and J 3 bases, leaving 16 bases between the germline ends. Germline-derived CDR1 and CDR2 are DFQATT and SNEGSKA (reference sequence). The CDR3 covers 15 residues. The CDR3 loop is CSARAAEGITDTQYF. CDR3 nucleotide sequence: TGCAGTGCTAGGGCAGCCGAAGGAATTACAGATACGCAGTATTTT.

This clonotype was observed many times. The chain has TRBV5-1 and TRBJ2-1; 14 positions agree with TRBD2. In germline, CDR1 is SGHRS, CDR2 YFSETQ. The J segment lost 10 bases and the V segment lost 4 bases, leaving 7 bases of the junction unmatched. This CDR3 is built from 15 residues. The CDR3 sequence: CASSLSGLAGGEQFF. The CDR3 DNA reads as TGCGCCAGCAGCCTATCCGGACTAGCGGGGGGCGAGCAGTTCTTC.

This clonotype was seen many times. The DNA for the CDR3 is TGCGCCAGCAGTAAGGACAGATTCTCCTACGAGCAGTACTTC. The encoded protein is CASSKDRFSYEQYF. The genes are TRBV10-1 and TRBJ2-7; maybe TRBD1 (6 bases). The V gene lost 5 bases and the J gene lost 0 bases, with 11 bases spanning the gap. The CDR3 runs to 14 residues. The germline CDR1 and CDR2 sequences are WNHNN and SYGVQD (reference sequence).

This clonotype was picked up many times. The genes are TRBV12-3 or TRBV12-4 and TRBJ2-3; 8 nucleotides align to TRBD2. CDR3 length equals 15 residues. V trimming: 4 bases; J trimming: 2 bases; junction bases outside the gene matches: 5. The CDR3: CASSWGSGVTDTQYF. Here the CDR3 DNA reads TGTGCCAGCAGTTGGGGTAGCGGGGTCACAGATACGCAGTATTTT.

This clonotype was seen repeatedly, ten times or more. The chain uses TRBV18 and TRBJ1-5; no clear D gene. This CDR3 comprises 14 residues. Trimming took off 3 bases at V and 0 bases at J, with 6 bases between the two ends. The germline CDR1 and CDR2 sequences are KGHSH and LQKENI. The CDR3 DNA sequence: TGTGCCAGCTCACCGGGAGATAGCAATCAGCCCCAGCATTTT. As protein: CASSPGDSNQPQHF.

The chain combines TRBV2 with TRBJ2-3; D not resolved. V gave up 5 bases and J gave up 6 bases, with 3 bases separating them. This CDR3 spans 10 amino acids. Germline loops: CDR1 SNHLY, CDR2 FYNNEI. CDR3 region: CASSSDTQYF. The CDR3 coding sequence is TGTGCCAGCAGTAGCGATACGCAGTATTTT.